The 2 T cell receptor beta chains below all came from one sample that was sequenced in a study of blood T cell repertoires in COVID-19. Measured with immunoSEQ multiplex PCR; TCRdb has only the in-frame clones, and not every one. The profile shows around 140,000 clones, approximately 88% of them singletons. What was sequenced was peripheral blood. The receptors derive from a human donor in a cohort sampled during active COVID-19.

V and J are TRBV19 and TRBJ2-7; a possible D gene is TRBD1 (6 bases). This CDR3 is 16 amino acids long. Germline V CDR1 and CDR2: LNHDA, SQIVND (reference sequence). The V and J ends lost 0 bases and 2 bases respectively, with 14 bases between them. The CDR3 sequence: CASSIDQQGNPYEQYF. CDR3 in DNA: TGTGCCAGTAGTATAGATCAACAGGGAAATCCCTACGAGCAGTACTTC.

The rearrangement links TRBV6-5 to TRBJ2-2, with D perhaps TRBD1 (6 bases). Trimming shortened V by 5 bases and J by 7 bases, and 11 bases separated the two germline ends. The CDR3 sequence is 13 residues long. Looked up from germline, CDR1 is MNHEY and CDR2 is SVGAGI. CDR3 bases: TGTGCCAGCAGTACCCACAGGGACGGGGAGCTGTTTTTT. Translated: CASSTHRDGELFF.